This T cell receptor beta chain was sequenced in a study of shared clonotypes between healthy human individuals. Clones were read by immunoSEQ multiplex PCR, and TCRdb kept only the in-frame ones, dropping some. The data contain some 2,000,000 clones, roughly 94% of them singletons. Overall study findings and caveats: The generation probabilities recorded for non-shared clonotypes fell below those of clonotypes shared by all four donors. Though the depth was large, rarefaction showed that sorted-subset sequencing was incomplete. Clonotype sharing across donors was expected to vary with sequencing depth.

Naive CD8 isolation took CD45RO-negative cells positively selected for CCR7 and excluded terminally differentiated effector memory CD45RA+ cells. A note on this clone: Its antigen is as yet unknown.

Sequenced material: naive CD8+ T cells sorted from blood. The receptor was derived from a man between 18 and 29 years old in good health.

The CDR3 loop reads CASSRGFPDTQYF. The CDR3 nucleotides read TGCGCCAGCAGCCGGGGCTTCCCAGATACGCAGTATTTT. This rearrangement joins TRBV4-1 to TRBJ2-3; a possible D gene is TRBD1 (5 bases). CDR1 MGHRA and CDR2 YSYEKL come from the germline V gene. The CDR3 contains 13 residues. V lost 4 bases and J 4 bases, leaving 9 bases between the germline ends.